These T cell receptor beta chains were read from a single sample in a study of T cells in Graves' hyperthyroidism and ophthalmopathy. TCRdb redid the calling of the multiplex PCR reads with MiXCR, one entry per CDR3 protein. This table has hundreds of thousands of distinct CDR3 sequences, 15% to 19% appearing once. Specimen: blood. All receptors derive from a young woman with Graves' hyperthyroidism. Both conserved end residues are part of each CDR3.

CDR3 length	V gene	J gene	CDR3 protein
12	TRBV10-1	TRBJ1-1	CASSDRDTEAFF
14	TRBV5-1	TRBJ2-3	CASRASGTTDTQYF
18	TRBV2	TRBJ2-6	CASSEPGQGGSGANVLTF
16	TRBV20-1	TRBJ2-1	CSASREGLARGNEQFF
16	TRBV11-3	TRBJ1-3	CASSWSGGYSGNTIYF
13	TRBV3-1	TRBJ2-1	CASSQERWNEQFF
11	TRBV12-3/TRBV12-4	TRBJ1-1	CATHMGPEAFF
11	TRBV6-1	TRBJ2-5	CASSGKETQYF
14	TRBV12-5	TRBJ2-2	CASGLVPDTGELFF
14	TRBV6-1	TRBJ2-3	CASSGAGGTDTQYF
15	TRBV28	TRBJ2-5	CASSTRTGVRETQYF
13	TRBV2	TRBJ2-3	CASSARHTDTQYF
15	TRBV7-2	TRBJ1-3	CASSDNRFSGNTIYF
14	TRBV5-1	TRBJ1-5	CASSPGTENQPQHF
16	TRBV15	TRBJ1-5	CATSGTRGISNQPQHF
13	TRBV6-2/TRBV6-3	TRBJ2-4	CASSTQTGGIQYF
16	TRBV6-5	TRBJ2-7	CASSYPRLAGGREQYF
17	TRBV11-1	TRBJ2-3	CASSLFGISMRPDTQYF
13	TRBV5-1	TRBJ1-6	CASSPHGTGHLHF
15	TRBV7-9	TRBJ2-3	CASSLVFGGANTQYF
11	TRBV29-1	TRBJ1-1	CSSPSGTEAFF
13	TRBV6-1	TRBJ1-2	CAISDSPNYGYTF
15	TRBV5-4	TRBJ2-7	CASSLDSGSPYEQYF
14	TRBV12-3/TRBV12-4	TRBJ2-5	CASSLVPAQETQYF
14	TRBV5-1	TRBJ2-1	CASFEQSSYNEQFF
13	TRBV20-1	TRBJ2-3	CSASYASGDTQYF
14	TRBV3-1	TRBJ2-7	CASTGGLADYEQYF
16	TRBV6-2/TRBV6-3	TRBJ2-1	CASSYVGPASYNEQFF
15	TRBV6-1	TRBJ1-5	CASSGGQGRYQPQHF
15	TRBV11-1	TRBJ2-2	CASSFEQLDTGELFF
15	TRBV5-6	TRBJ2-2	CASSVPEASSGELFF
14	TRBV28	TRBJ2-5	CASSSPAGQETQYF
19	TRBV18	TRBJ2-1	CASSPPGLAGASSYNEQFF
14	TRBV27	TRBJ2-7	CASSRGNNRYEQYF
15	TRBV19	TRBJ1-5	CASSIVGPGDQPQHF
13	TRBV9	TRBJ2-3	CASSVGGGGTQYF
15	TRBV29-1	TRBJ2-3	CSVGTSGGPGDTQYF
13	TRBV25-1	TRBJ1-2	CAGSLNRGLGYTF
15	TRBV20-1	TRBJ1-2	CSARREGSPNYGYTF
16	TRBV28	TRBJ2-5	CASSFYAGQAQETQYF
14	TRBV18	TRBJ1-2	CASSPNGEPYGYTF
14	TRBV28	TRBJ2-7	CASSTDGAGLEQYF
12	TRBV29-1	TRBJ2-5	CSPGQHQETQYF
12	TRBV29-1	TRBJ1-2	CSASLDGLGYTF
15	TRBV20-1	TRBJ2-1	CSARDLERSYNEQFF
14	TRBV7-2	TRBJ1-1	CASSLGNQNTEAFF
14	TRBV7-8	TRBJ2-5	CASSLEDSQETQYF
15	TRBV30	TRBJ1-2	CAWSPGTGVNYGYTF
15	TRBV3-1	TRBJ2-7	CASSHRAGTGYEQYF
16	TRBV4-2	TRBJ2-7	CASSQDSLAGAREQYF
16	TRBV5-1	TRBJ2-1	CASSEVVAGAYNEQFF
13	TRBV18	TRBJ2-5	CASSPTLGETQYF